This TCR beta chain came from a study of control samples from healthy donors and cancer patients. The CDR3 has 14 amino acids. CDR1 is SGHTA and CDR2 is FQGTGA in the germline V gene. V lost 5 bases and J lost 4; bases outside the gene matches: 6. Only in-frame clones appear in the TCRdb table, and some are missing; sequencing was by immunoSEQ multiplex PCR. Counted here are more than 25,000 clones, 91% occurring once; the ten biggest clones make up roughly 12%. This sequence joins TRBV7-3 and TRBJ1-1; 8 bases line up with TRBD1. The sequenced material came from PBMCs. The receptor comes from a man aged 50 to 60 with lung cancer. Here the CDR3 reads CASSATGGTTEAFF. The CDR3 nucleotides are TGTGCCAGCAGCGCAACAGGGGGTACCACTGAAGCTTTCTTT.